The TCR beta chain under discussion was sequenced for a study of blood T cell repertoires in COVID-19. Across the whole study: Collection of acute and convalescent COVID-19 samples took place in the United States, Italy and Spain. T cells, B-cell-depleted T cells, or PBMCs supplied cDNA or gDNA.

The V and J ends lost 8 bases and 0 bases respectively, with 11 bases between them. This CDR3 contains 13 residues. Germline CDR1 is MNHEY and CDR2 is SMNVEV (reference sequence). Study processing details: Scientists estimated how many nucleated cells there were by amplifying reference gene primers. Sequenced by immunoSEQ multiplex PCR; TCRdb stores in-frame clones only, minus some. That table gives V, J and clone size, and the DNA gave D and trimming. The table has about 310,000 clones, around 84% seen once; the top ten hold 1% to 1.5%. This clonotype was sampled from a man aged 65 to 85 with acute or convalescent COVID-19. Specimen: peripheral blood. The genes are TRBV27 and TRBJ2-7; D call uncertain. The CDR3 loop is CASRRGSSYEQYF. CDR3 nucleotide sequence: TGTGCCAGCCGGCGCGGTAGCTCCTACGAGCAGTACTTC.